This T cell receptor beta chain is drawn from a study of identical twins (dated by TCRdb to the mid-2010s). A note on the overall study: The study deep-sequenced TCR alpha and beta repertoires from monozygotic twins, unrelated adults of various ages and cord blood to test whether fetal clonotypes persist. Replicate twin experiments were performed at different times using different library preparation protocols to rule out contamination. Beyond this particular receptor, the publication reports: Out-of-frame TCR alpha sequences shared between twins showed an excess of low generation-probability sequences compared with coincidental sharing between unrelated individuals. Fewer insertions were carried by abundant cord blood beta clonotypes, a similar but weaker trend appeared in young adult naive repertoires, and no such trend appeared in memory repertoires. Invariant T cells such as MAIT and iNKT could partly confound zero-insertion analyses, although diverse VJ usage argued against such confounding for most clonotypes. In beta out-of-frame sequences, excess twin sharing was weaker, because having fewer shared sequences lowered the signal-to-noise ratio. Because the same donors could not be followed over many years, the conclusions depended on cross-sectional statistical analysis. Recombination models systematically underestimated out-of-frame TCR alpha sharing in monozygotic twins but agreed with sharing between unrelated individuals.

The library relied on 5' RACE. Data came from an Illumina HiSeq 2000. A universal primer binding site was introduced by template switching, and a unique molecular identifier was present in the final cDNA, enabling accurate counting of TCR cDNA molecules. Specific primers in the conserved constant-segment region were used to synthesize first-strand cDNA for the TCR alpha and beta chains. Each cDNA library was double barcoded, with a SMART-Mk sample barcode plus Illumina barcodes, to control for contamination. TruSeq adapter sequences, together with Illumina sample barcodes, were added in two successive PCR steps. TCR alpha and beta cDNA libraries were sequenced on the Illumina HiSeq platform with custom primers. The original pipeline was this. MiGEC was used to process raw reads and extract unique molecular identifiers, and MiXCR was used to find CDR3 positions. Recombination models were inferred per individual with the repgenHMM and IGoR tools using an EM algorithm. The analysis of shared clonotypes was done with the tcR package in R, with sharing normalized by the product of cloneset sizes. Out-of-frame nonproductive sequences were analyzed to study raw recombination free of thymic and clonal selection effects. The public reads were run again by TCRdb, first through fastp at Q25 and then through MiXCR, and only productive beta chains were kept. CDR3 protein duplicates are merged, each entry listing the most common genes and DNA. The V and J calls and clone size come from TCRdb's table, not from the authors' own analysis. The sample profile shows around 1.7 million distinct CDR3 sequences; roughly 35% of them were found once. Approximately 0.25% of the sample rests with the top ten.

All donors were healthy Caucasians. The table lists this clonotype with many counts. Its antigen target is currently unknown. Base qualities are not at hand, and no much larger clone is one base apart. The junction carries 16 bases between V and J, which are trimmed by 0 bases and 4 bases respectively. The CDR3 covers 17 residues, taking in both the cysteine and the phenylalanine. Of all the DNA, just the CDR3 is kept, 51 bases in frame from base 1. CDR1 LNHNV and CDR2 YYDKDF are derived from the germline V gene (reference sequence). This TCR came from a newborn girl in good health. This chain joins TRBV15 to TRBJ2-1; no D gene is confidently identified. Material: cord blood. For the CDR3, the sequence is CATSRDLARTDYNEQFF. The nucleotide sequence is TGTGCCACCAGCAGAGATCTGGCGAGAACAGATTACAATGAGCAGTTCTTC.